The text below deals with one T cell receptor (beta chain). Antigen unknown. This entry comes from a study of a mutant IDH1 vaccine in newly diagnosed glioma. The overall study: Therapy received beforehand was radiotherapy, temozolomide, or both, with most patients given both.

The time point here: week 23, last vaccination. All doses held 300 ug of mutant IDH1 20-mer peptide, with topical imiquimod. Sequencing was performed with immunoSEQ multiplex PCR; in TCRdb, only in-frame clones are kept and a portion is missing. The data hold about 55,000 clones, with around 80% observed a single time. Sequencing was performed on PBMCs, taken from a glioma patient whose treatment included an IDH1 peptide vaccine. The source is a man in his forties with glioma.

The CDR3 reads CASSRSSSYNEQFF. Written as DNA, the CDR3 is TGTGCCAGCAGCCGCAGTAGCTCCTACAATGAGCAGTTCTTC. The genes are TRBV27 and TRBJ2-1, with D unresolved. Trimming removed 6 bases from V and 0 bases from J, with 9 bases in between. CDR3 size: 14 residues. Germline V gene data show CDR1 as MNHEY and CDR2 as SMNVEV (reference sequence).